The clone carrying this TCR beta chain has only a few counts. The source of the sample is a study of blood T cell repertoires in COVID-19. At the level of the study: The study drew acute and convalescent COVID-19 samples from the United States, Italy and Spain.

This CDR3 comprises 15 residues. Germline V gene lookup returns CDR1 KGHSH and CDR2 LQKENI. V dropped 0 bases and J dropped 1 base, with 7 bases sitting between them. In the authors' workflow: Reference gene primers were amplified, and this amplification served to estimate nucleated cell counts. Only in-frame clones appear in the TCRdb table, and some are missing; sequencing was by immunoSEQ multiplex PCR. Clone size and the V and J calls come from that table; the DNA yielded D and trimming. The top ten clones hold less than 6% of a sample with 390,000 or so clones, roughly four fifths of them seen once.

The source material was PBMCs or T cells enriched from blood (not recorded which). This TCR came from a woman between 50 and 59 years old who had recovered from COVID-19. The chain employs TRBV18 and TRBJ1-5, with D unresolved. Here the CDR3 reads CASSPPGGSNQPQHF. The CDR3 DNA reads TGTGCCAGCTCACCACCCGGAGGGAGCAATCAGCCCCAGCATTTT.